Below, one T cell receptor beta chain is given with its context. The CDR3 has 17 residues. V was cut by 4 bases and J by 6 bases, with 22 bases left in between. Looked up from germline, CDR1 is MNHEY and CDR2 is SMNVEV (reference sequence). This sample is drawn from a study of blood T cells in healthy people across ages. It was with a sample-barcoded 5' primer and a J-beta primer mix that a second PCR of about 6 to 12 cycles was run. From the 5' RACE reads, TCRdb called clonotypes with MiXCR, one entry per CDR3 protein. The sample includes about 1 million distinct CDR3 sequences, 40% to 45% seen only once; the top ten take approximately 20%.

Sequencing was performed on blood. The chain uses TRBV27 and TRBJ2-1, with D possibly TRBD1 on 5 matching bases. The receptor was isolated from a woman in her sixties in good health. CDR3 region: CASSSFNRKRYGNEQFF. DNA for the CDR3: TGTGCCAGCAGTTCCTTTAACAGGAAAAGATACGGCAATGAGCAGTTCTTC.